The 27 T cell receptor beta chains presented below share a single source sample, sequenced in a study of OX40 agonist ivuxolimab in advanced cancers. TCRdb's table, derived via immunoSEQ multiplex PCR, lists solely in-frame clones and lacks some. The data show roughly 67,000 clones, more than 85% seen once. Sequencing was performed on CD4+ or CD8+ T cells sorted from blood, taken in a trial of the OX40 agonist ivuxolimab. The receptors originated from an adult with an advanced solid tumor such as melanoma, head and neck, liver or kidney cancer.

J is TRBJ1-1 and V is TRBV7-6; 12 bases fit TRBD1. There are 14 residues in the CDR3. The junction had 7 bases not matched to a gene; V was cut back by 5 bases and J by 9 bases. Germline V lookup: CDR1 SGHVS, CDR2 FNYEAQ. DNA of the CDR3: TGTGCCAGCAGCACGACCGGGACAGGGGGCAAAGCTTTCTTT. As protein: CASSTTGTGGKAFF.

J is TRBJ2-3 and V is TRBV25-1, with 8 bases matching TRBD2. The germline CDR1 and CDR2 sequences are MGHDK and SYGVNS. There are 17 residues in the CDR3. Trimming removed 1 base from V and 5 bases from J; junction bases left unmatched: 11. The CDR3 bases are TGTGCCAGCAGTGAATTCAATAGCGGGACACACGGAGATACGCAGTATTTT. This gives the protein CASSEFNSGTHGDTQYF.

This chain links TRBV7-9 with TRBJ2-7, with D maybe TRBD2 (5 bases). Germline V gene data show CDR1 as SEHNR and CDR2 as FQNEAQ (reference sequence). Trimming stripped 5 bases from V and 12 bases from J, with 17 bases between. CDR3 length: 12 residues. The CDR3 loop is CASSPPGERGYF. CDR3 sequence (DNA): TGTGCCAGCAGCCCCCCCGGGGAGCGTGGGTACTTC.

The rearrangement joins TRBV4-1 to TRBJ1-1; D is ambiguous. Trimming took off 0 bases at V and 0 bases at J, with 5 bases between the two ends. CDR1 MGHRA and CDR2 YSYEKL come from the germline V gene. There are 14 residues in the CDR3. CDR3 nucleotides: TGCGCCAGCAGCCAAGATGTGATGAACACTGAAGCTTTCTTT. It translates to CASSQDVMNTEAFF.

The chain recombines TRBV9 with TRBJ2-7; the D call may be TRBD1 or TRBD2 (5 bases each). In germline, CDR1 is SGDLS, CDR2 YYNGEE. The CDR3 has 15 amino acids. Trimming stripped 2 bases from V and 0 bases from J, with 12 bases between. The CDR3 loop is CASSVTGTVSYEQYF. DNA of the CDR3: TGTGCCAGCAGCGTCACCGGGACGGTCTCCTACGAGCAGTACTTC.

This clone was seen a single time. This chain joins TRBV11-2 and TRBJ1-1; perhaps TRBD1 as D (6 bases). V lost 1 base, J lost 7 bases, and 7 bases lay in between. CDR1 is SGHAT, CDR2 FQNNGV, per germline. This CDR3 has 12 amino acids. The CDR3 coding sequence is TGTGCCAGCAGCTTAGGGACAGTTGAAGCTTTCTTT. Translating gives CASSLGTVEAFF.

V is TRBV4-1 and J is TRBJ2-1; 11 nucleotides align to TRBD2. After removal of 0 bases from V and 4 bases from J, the junction contained 5 bases not matched to a gene. Looked up from germline, CDR1 is MGHRA and CDR2 is YSYEKL. This CDR3 has 17 residues. The CDR3 loop reads CASSQDATSGSYNEQFF. The CDR3 bases are TGCGCCAGCAGCCAAGATGCCACTAGCGGGAGTTACAATGAGCAGTTCTTC.

This sequence joins TRBV6-5 and TRBJ2-1; tentative D call: TRBD2 (6 bases). Trimming shortened V by 0 bases and J by 7 bases, and 16 bases separated the two germline ends. This CDR3 has 16 amino acids. CDR1 and CDR2 (germline): MNHEY, SVGAGI. CDR3 protein: CASSYSSGELINEQFF. The CDR3 DNA reads as TGTGCCAGCAGTTACTCGTCGGGAGAGCTGATTAATGAGCAGTTCTTC.

By share, this clone ranks as medium-sized. The chain combines TRBV4-3 with TRBJ2-7; 7 positions agree with TRBD2. From germline, CDR1 is LGHNA and CDR2 YSLEER. V trimming: 2 bases; J trimming: 7 bases; junction bases outside the gene matches: 8. This CDR3 is built from 14 residues. The CDR3 spells CASSQRWSGEEQYF. The CDR3 DNA reads as TGCGCCAGCAGCCAAAGATGGAGCGGGGAAGAGCAGTACTTC.

In the case of this clone: Additional DNA sequences in this sample encode the identical CDR3. The chain carries TRBV7-6 and TRBJ1-4; D may be TRBD1 (6 bases). Deletions cut 1 base from V and 3 bases from J, with 24 bases between. This CDR3 comprises 20 residues. CDR1 and CDR2 (germline): SGHVS, FNYEAQ. This CDR3 is CASSLEARQARLGANEKLFF. Written as DNA, the CDR3 is TGTGCCAGCAGCTTAGAGGCCCGACAGGCAAGGTTAGGAGCTAATGAAAAACTGTTTTTT.

The V call is TRBV27, the J call TRBJ1-5; perhaps TRBD1 as D (5 bases). Germline V gene sequence: CDR1 MNHEY, CDR2 SMNVEV (reference sequence). Trimming pared 4 bases from V and 4 bases from J, leaving 8 bases between. The CDR3 has 13 residues. CDR3 loop: CASSWTNNQPQHF. The DNA for the CDR3 is TGTGCCAGCAGTTGGACAAATAATCAGCCCCAGCATTTT.

V and J are TRBV7-6 and TRBJ2-5, with 7 bases fitting TRBD2. Trimming cost V 5 bases and J 0 bases; bases outside gene matches: 3. Germline CDR1 and CDR2: SGHVS and FNYEAQ. The CDR3 has 14 amino acids. CDR3 coding DNA: TGTGCCAGCAGCCAGGCGGGGGACCAAGAGACCCAGTACTTC. Amino acid sequence: CASSQAGDQETQYF.

This chain connects TRBV1 to TRBJ1-1. TRBV1 is a pseudogene. The CDR3 contains 14 residues. The CDR3 DNA reads as TGCACCAGCAGCCGAACGGGACCTAACACTGAAGCTTTCTTT. This translates into CTSSRTGPNTEAFF.

This chain links TRBV7-7 with TRBJ1-5; D is unclear. The length of the CDR3 is 16 residues. CDR1 is SSHAT, CDR2 FNYEAQ, per germline (reference sequence). Trimming cost V 3 bases and J 4 bases, with 16 bases left between them. CDR3 amino acids: CASSLMRFELNQPQHF. In DNA, the CDR3 is TGTGCCAGCAGCTTGATGCGGTTCGAGCTGAATCAGCCCCAGCATTTT.

V is TRBV30 and J is TRBJ1-2; D possibly corresponds to TRBD1 (5 bases). V lost 0 bases to trimming and J lost 0 bases, with 11 bases between them. The CDR3 consists of 15 residues. The V gene's germline CDR1 is GTSNPN and CDR2 SVGIG (reference sequence). Written as DNA, the CDR3 is TGTGCCTGGAGTGTTTGGGGGACTGCTAACTATGGCTACACCTTC. Translating gives CAWSVWGTANYGYTF.

Written as DNA, the CDR3 is TGTGCCAGCAGCCCTAGACGGGAGACCCAGTACTTC. Its protein is CASSPRRETQYF. V usage is TRBV5-6 and J usage is TRBJ2-5; D is undetermined. This CDR3 has 12 residues. Germline V gene sequence: CDR1 SGHDT, CDR2 YYEEEE. Between the trimmed V and J ends, which lost 4 bases and 5 bases, there was a span of 9 bases.

V usage is TRBV7-9 and J usage is TRBJ2-4, with TRBD2 as a possible D gene (5 bases). This CDR3 has 16 amino acids. V shed 4 bases and J shed 0 bases, with 13 bases lying between them. The germline CDR1 and CDR2 sequences are SEHNR and FQNEAQ (reference sequence). CDR3 in DNA: TGTGCCAGCAGCTCAAATAAAGGACTAGCCAAAAACATTCAGTACTTC. Amino acids: CASSSNKGLAKNIQYF.

The chain uses TRBV5-4 and TRBJ2-5, with 7 bases lining up with TRBD2. This CDR3 region has 14 residues. From germline, CDR1 is SGHNT and CDR2 YYREEE (reference sequence). With 0 bases clipped from V and 3 bases from J, the junction kept 2 bases outside the gene matches. DNA of the CDR3: TGTGCCAGCAGCTTGGATGCGGGAGAAGAGACCCAGTACTTC. Residues: CASSLDAGEETQYF.

This clone has a single count. V gene TRBV27 combines with J gene TRBJ1-5; D unresolved. Trimming cost V 2 bases and J 7 bases, with 9 bases left between them. The germline gives CDR1 MNHEY, CDR2 SMNVEV (reference sequence). The CDR3 loop spans 13 amino acids. This CDR3 reads CASSLEGRQPQHF. CDR3 coding DNA: TGTGCCAGCAGTTTAGAAGGCAGGCAGCCCCAGCATTTT.

The count of this clone is one. The J gene is TRBJ2-2, the V gene TRBV7-3; 7 bases align to TRBD2. V lost 1 base, J lost 4 bases, and 6 bases stayed unmatched. Germline CDR1 and CDR2: SGHTA and FQGTGA. The CDR3 contains 16 residues. The CDR3 loop is CASSLMGEGGTGELFF. As DNA, the CDR3 is TGTGCCAGCAGCTTAATGGGGGAGGGAGGCACCGGGGAGCTGTTTTTT.

The chain has TRBV2 and TRBJ1-3; TRBD1 aligns across 8 bases. Germline CDR1 reads SNHLY; CDR2 reads FYNNEI. The CDR3 has 15 residues. The V gene end was trimmed by 6 bases and the J gene end by 4 bases; junction bases not matched to a gene: 8. In nucleotides, the CDR3 is TGTGCCAGCAGAGGACCAGGGGGCAACGGAAACACCATATATTTT. It is translated as CASRGPGGNGNTIYF.

The chain is built from TRBV10-1 and TRBJ2-3; 15 bases are shared with TRBD2. The V gene's germline CDR1 is WNHNN and CDR2 SYGVQD (reference sequence). V shed 6 bases, J shed 4 bases, and the junction held 5 bases outside the gene matches. This CDR3 region has 16 residues. CDR3 protein: CASSGLAGGPSDTQYF. CDR3 nucleotide sequence: TGCGCCAGCAGCGGACTAGCGGGGGGGCCCTCAGATACGCAGTATTTT.

The chain joins TRBV4-3 to TRBJ2-7; perhaps TRBD1 as D (6 bases). This CDR3 contains 15 residues. Germline assignment: CDR1 LGHNA and CDR2 YSLEER. V was cut by 0 bases and J by 0 bases, with 9 bases left in between. Here the CDR3 DNA reads TGCGCCAGCAGCCAAGAAAGACAGGTCTCCTACGAGCAGTACTTC. It translates to CASSQERQVSYEQYF.

The rearrangement links TRBV9 to TRBJ2-1; D is unclear. The CDR3 has 13 amino acids. The germline V and J ends were trimmed by 7 bases and 3 bases, with 11 bases remaining between them. CDR1 and CDR2 from the germline V gene are SGDLS and YYNGEE. The CDR3 spells CASSRADYNEQFF. The DNA of the CDR3 is TGTGCCAGCTCAAGGGCCGACTACAATGAGCAGTTCTTC. The variable domain in full, completed from reference TRBV9 and TRBJ2-1, reads DSGVTQTPKHLITATGQRVTLRCSPRSGDLSVYWYQQSLDQGLQFLIQYYNGEERAKGNILERFSAQQFPDLHSELNLSSLELGDSALYFCASSRADYNEQFFGPGTRLTVL.

The V call is TRBV4-2, the J call TRBJ2-4, with unresolved D. Germline V gene data show CDR1 as LGHNA and CDR2 as YNFKEQ. The CDR3 loop spans 19 amino acids. V lost 0 bases and J 1 base, leaving 19 bases between the germline ends. CDR3 sequence: CASSQDGPPSMGAKNIQYF. Here the CDR3 DNA reads TGTGCCAGCAGCCAAGATGGACCACCCTCTATGGGTGCCAAAAACATTCAGTACTTC.

The chain combines TRBV30 with TRBJ2-7; 7 positions agree with TRBD2. CDR1 and CDR2 (germline): GTSNPN, SVGIG (reference sequence). J gave up 2 bases and V 3 bases, and 1 base lay outside the gene matches. CDR3 length equals 12 residues. CDR3 sequence reads: CAWRGGAYEQYF. Written as DNA, the CDR3 is TGTGCCTGGAGGGGGGGGGCCTACGAGCAGTACTTC.

The rearrangement uses TRBV11-2 and TRBJ2-5; no clear D. Germline CDR1 SGHAT, CDR2 FQNNGV. The CDR3 has 11 amino acids. The V gene lost 2 bases and the J gene lost 4 bases, with 2 bases spanning the gap. The CDR3: CASSLTETQYF. Written as DNA, the CDR3 is TGTGCCAGCAGCTTAACAGAGACCCAGTACTTC.